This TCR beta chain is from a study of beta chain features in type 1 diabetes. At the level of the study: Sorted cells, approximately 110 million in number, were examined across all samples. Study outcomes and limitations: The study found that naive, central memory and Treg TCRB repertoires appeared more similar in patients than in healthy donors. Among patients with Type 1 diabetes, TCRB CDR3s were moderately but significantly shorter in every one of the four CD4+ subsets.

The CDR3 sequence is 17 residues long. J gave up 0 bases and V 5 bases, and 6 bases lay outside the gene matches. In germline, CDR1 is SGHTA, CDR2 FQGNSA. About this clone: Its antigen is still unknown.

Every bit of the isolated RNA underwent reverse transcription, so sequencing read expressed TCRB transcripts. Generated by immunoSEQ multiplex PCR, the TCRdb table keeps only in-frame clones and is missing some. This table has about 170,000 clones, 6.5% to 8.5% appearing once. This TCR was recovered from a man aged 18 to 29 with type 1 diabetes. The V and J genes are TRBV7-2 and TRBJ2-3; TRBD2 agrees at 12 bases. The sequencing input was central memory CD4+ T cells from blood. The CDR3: CASSRGLAGTSTDTQYF. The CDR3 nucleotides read TGTGCCAGCAGCCGCGGACTAGCGGGGACTAGCACAGATACGCAGTATTTT.